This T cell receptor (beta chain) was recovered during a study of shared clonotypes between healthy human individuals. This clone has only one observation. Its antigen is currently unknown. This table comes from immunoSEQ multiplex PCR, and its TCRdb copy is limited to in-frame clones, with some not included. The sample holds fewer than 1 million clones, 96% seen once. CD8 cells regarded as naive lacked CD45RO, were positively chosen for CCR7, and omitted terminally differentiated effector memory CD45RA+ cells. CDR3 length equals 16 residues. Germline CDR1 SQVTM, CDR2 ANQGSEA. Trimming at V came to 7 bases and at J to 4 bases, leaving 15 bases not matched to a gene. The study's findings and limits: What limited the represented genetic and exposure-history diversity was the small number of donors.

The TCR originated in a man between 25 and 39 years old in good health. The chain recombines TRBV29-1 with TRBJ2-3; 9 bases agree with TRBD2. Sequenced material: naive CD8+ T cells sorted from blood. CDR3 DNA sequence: TGCAGCGCTGCGAAGAGTAGCGGGAGAATGTCAGATACGCAGTATTTT. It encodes CSAAKSSGRMSDTQYF.